This TCR beta chain was observed in a study of CD8+ T cells in alopecia areata. RNA, once extracted, was reverse transcribed into cDNA for use as the sequencing template. Clones were read by immunoSEQ multiplex PCR, and TCRdb kept only the in-frame ones, dropping some. The sample lists 200,000 to 250,000 clones; roughly 57% were seen once. Trimming shortened V by 7 bases and J by 0 bases, and 13 bases separated the two germline ends. CDR1 and CDR2 from the germline V gene are SGHTA and FQGNSA. The CDR3 loop spans 16 amino acids. General study results and limits: Greater clonality was observed in lesional scalp samples, especially alopecia totalis/universalis, versus normal scalp. Scalp sample data also include resident alphabeta T cells from normal skin.

In the case of this clone: Its target is unknown.

The sequence came from a human donor with alopecia areata. This chain uses TRBV7-2 with TRBJ1-6; D unresolved. The sample was CD4+ T cells sorted from blood, taken at week 0. DNA for the CDR3: TGTGCCAGCACCTATCCTCAAGGCTCCTATAATTCACCCCTCCACTTT. This translates into CASTYPQGSYNSPLHF. The variable domain in full, completed from reference TRBV7-2 and TRBJ1-6, reads GAGVSQSPSNKVTEKGKDVELRCDPISGHTALYWYRQSLGQGLEFLIYFQGNSAPDKSGLPSDRFSAERTGGSVSTLTIQRTQQEDSAVYLCASTYPQGSYNSPLHFGNGTRLTVT.